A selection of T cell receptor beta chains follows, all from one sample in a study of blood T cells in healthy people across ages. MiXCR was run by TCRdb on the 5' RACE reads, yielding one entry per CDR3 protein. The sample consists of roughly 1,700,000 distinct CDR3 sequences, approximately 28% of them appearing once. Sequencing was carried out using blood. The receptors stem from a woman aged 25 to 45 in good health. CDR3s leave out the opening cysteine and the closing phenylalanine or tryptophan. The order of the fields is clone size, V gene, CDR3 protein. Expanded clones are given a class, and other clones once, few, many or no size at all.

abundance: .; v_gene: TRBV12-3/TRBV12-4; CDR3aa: ASSLEYSATAYNEQY
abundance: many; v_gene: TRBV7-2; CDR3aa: ASSTGRGVETQY
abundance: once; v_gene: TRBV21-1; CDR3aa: ASSPWGAEDNQPQH
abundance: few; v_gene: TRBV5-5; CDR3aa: ACSFGTSGSTEAF
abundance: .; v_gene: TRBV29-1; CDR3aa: SADRGNTQY
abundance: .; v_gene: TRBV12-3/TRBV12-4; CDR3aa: ASSWGGQPYGYT
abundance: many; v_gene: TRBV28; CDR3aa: ASSPGPAQGTQY
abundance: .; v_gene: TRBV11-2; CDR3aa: ASSLSLQGRQAHSAQY
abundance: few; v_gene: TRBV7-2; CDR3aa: ASSDPGGQETQY
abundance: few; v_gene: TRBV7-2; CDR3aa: ASSPTRDSNYGYT
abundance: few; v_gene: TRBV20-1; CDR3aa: SARRSYGDEQF
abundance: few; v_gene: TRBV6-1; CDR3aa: ASSELQGGSPLH
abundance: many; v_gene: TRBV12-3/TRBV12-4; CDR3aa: ASSLALAGAYEQY
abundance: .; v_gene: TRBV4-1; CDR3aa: ASSQDMLAYNSPLH
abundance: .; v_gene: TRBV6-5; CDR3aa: ASSYGSRGSYGYT
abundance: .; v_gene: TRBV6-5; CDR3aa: ASSYKAVNTGELF
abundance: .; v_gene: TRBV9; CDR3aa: ASSADGLYNQPQH
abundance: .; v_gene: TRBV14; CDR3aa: ASSQSEGGGYT
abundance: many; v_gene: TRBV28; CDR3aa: ASSYDRGFWNEQY
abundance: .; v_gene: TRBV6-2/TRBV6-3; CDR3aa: ASSYQARTGTQAF
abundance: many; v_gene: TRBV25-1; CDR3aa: ASSEYREGYT
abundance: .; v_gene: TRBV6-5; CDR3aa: ASSYGLAANNEQF
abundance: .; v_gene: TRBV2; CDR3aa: ASSVYGTPGEQF
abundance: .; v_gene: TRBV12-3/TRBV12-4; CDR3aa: ASSFFRGDNNEQF
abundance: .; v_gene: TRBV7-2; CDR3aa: ACSFHFGEQF
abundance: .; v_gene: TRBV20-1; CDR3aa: SAREGLWSYEQY
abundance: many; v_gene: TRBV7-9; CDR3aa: ASSLQGNYGYT
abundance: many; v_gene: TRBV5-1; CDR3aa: ASSYEGQETQY
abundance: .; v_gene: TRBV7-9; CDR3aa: ASSSPGQGHNQPQH
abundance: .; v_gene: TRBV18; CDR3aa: ASSHRISGANVLT